This TCR beta chain was identified in a study of shared clonotypes between healthy human individuals. In the study overall: Sampling drew on donors who were a couple of women and three men aged 18 to 49.

Here immunoSEQ multiplex PCR was the method, and the copy in TCRdb shows in-frame clones only, minus some. Found here are roughly 2.2 million clones, around 90% of them singletons; the top ten hold about 0.36%. V was pared by 5 bases and J by 4 bases, with 8 bases of the junction left unmatched. The CDR3 covers 15 residues. The germline V gene has CDR1 SGHTA and CDR2 FQGTGA. Sequencing was done on a sample of naive CD4+ T cells from PBMCs. As to subset: CD45RA+ positively selected. The sequence was obtained from a man aged 18 to 30 in good health. Some clones in this sample may be carry-over from other donors' samples. This sequence joins TRBV7-3 and TRBJ2-1; TRBD2 agrees at 7 bases. CDR3 amino acids: CASSRGRADYNEQFF. The CDR3 coding sequence is TGTGCCAGCAGCCGTGGGAGGGCGGATTACAATGAGCAGTTCTTC.